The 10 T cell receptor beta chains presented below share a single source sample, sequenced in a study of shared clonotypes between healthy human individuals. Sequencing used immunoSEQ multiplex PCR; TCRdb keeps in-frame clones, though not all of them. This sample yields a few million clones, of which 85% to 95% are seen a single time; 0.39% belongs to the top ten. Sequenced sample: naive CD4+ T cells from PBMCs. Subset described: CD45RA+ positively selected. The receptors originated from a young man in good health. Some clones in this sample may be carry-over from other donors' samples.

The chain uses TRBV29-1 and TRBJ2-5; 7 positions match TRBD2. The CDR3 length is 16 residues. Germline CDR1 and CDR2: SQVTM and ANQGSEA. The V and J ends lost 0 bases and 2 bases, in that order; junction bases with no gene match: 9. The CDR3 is CSVEDRPGRLQETQYF. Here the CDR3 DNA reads TGCAGCGTTGAAGATCGCCCCGGGAGGTTACAAGAGACCCAGTACTTC. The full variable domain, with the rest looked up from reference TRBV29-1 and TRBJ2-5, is SAVISQKPSRDICQRGTSLTIQCQVDSQVTMMFWYRQQPGQSLTLIATANQGSEATYESGFVIDKFPISRPNLTFSTLTVSNMSPEDSSIYLCSVEDRPGRLQETQYFGPGTRLLVL.

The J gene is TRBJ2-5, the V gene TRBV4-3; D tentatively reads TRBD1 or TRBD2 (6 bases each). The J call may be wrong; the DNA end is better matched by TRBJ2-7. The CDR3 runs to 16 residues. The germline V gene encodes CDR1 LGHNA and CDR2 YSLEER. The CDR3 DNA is TGCGCCAGCAGCCTAAGGGGGGACGGGAGCGGGTACGAGCAGTACTTC. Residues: CASSLRGDGSGYEQYF.

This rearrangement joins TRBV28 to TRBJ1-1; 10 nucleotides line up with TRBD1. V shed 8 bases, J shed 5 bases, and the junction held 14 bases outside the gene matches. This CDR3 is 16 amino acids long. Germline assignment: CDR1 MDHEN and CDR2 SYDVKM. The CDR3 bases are TGTGCCAGCCCTTCTCGAACGGACAGGGGGTCGACTGAAGCTTTCTTT. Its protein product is CASPSRTDRGSTEAFF.

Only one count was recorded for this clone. In DNA, the CDR3 is TGCGCCAGCAGCCGAAAGGACGGGACGGGCCCTGCGAACACCGGGGAGCTGTTTTTT. It is translated as CASSRKDGTGPANTGELFF. The chain employs TRBV4-1 and TRBJ2-2; D tentatively fits TRBD1 or TRBD2 (5 bases each). Germline V CDR1 and CDR2: MGHRA, YSYEKL. The CDR3 sequence is 19 residues long. V lost 4 bases, J lost 0 bases, and 21 bases lay in between.

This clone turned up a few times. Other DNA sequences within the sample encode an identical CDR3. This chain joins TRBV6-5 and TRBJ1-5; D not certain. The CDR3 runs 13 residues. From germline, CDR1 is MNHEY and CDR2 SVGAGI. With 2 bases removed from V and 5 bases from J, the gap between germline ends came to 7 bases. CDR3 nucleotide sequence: TGTGCCAGCAGTTACGACGGCTATCAGCCCCAGCATTTT. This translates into CASSYDGYQPQHF.

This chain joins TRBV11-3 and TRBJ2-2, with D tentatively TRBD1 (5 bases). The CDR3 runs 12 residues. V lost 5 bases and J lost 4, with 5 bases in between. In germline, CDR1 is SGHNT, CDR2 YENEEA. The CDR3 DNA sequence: TGTGCCAGCAGCAGGGGCACCGGGGAGCTGTTTTTT. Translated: CASSRGTGELFF.

CDR3 region: CASGPAPRGYEQYF. For the CDR3, the DNA is TGTGCCAGCGGCCCGGCCCCCCGGGGTTACGAGCAGTACTTC. The V gene is TRBV6-6, the J gene TRBJ2-7; D perhaps matches TRBD2 (5 bases). Trimming left V 8 bases short and J 4 bases short, with 18 bases between. The CDR3 has 14 amino acids. Germline V gives CDR1 MNHNY, CDR2 SVGAGI (reference sequence).

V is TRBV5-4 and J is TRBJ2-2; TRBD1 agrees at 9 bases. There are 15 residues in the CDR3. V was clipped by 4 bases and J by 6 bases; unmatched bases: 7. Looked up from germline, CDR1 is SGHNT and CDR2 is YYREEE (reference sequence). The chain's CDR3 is CASSPGTGRPGELFF. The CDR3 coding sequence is TGTGCCAGCAGCCCCGGGACAGGGCGCCCCGGGGAGCTGTTTTTT.

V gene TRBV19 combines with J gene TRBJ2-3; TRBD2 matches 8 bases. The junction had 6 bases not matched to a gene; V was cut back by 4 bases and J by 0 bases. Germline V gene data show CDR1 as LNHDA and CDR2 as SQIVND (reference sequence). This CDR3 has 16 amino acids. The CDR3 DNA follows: TGTGCCAGTAGTAAAGGACTAGCAGCTAGCACAGATACGCAGTATTTT. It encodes CASSKGLAASTDTQYF.

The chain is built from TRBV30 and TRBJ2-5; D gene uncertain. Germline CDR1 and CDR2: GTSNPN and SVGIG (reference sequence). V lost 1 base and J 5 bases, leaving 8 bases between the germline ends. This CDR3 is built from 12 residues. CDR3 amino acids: CAWSGRRETQYF. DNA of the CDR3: TGTGCCTGGAGTGGACGACGTGAGACCCAGTACTTC.